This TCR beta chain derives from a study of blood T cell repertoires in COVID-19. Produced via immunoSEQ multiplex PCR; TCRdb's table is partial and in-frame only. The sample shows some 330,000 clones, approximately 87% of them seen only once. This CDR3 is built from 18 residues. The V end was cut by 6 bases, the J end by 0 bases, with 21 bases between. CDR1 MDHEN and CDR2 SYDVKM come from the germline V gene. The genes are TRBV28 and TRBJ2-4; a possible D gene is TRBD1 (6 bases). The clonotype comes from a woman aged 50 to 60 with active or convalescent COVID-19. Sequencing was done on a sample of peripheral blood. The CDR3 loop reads CASSPPPLYRVAKNIQYF. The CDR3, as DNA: TGTGCCAGCAGCCCACCGCCCCTGTACAGGGTAGCCAAAAACATTCAGTACTTC.